This T cell receptor beta chain was captured by sequencing in a study of human T cells and chemical hapten exposure. The study, taken as a whole, reports: Against controls, expanded TCRs gave rise to significantly more large CDR3 similarity clusters.

TCRdb used MiXCR to reprocess the RACE reads, holding one entry per CDR3 protein. The repertoire holds about 380,000 distinct CDR3 sequences, with 5% to 6.5% as singletons. Comment on this clonotype: The target antigen is unknown.

The CDR3 length is 16 residues. CDR1 is LGHNA and CDR2 is YSLEER in the germline V gene. J gave up 2 bases and V 2 bases, and 3 bases lay outside the gene matches. Time point indicated: pre-sensitization, week 0. Treatment here: therapeutic diphenylcyclopropenone sensitization with weekly scalp DPC. Sequences were derived from whole blood, sampled in connection with sensitization to the hapten diphenylcyclopropenone (DPC). This receptor was obtained from a woman between 45 and 65 years old with alopecia areata. Some clones in this sample may be carry-over from other donors' samples. The chain is built from TRBV4-3 and TRBJ2-3, with 11 bases fitting TRBD2. The DNA for the CDR3 is TGCGCCAGCAGCCAAAGACTAGCGGGATACACAGATACGCAGTATTTT. This gives the protein CASSQRLAGYTDTQYF.